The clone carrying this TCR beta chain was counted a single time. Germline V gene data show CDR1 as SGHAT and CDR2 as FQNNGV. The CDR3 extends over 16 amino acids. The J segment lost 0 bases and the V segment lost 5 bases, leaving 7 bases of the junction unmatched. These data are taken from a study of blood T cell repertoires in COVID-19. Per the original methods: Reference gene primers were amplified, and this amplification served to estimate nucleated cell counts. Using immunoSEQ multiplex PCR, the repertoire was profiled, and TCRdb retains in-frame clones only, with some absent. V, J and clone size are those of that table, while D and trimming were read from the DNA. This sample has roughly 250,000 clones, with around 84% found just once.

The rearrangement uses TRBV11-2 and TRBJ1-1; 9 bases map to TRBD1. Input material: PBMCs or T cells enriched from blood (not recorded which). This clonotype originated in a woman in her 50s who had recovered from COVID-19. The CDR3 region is CASSKDRGGLNTEAFF. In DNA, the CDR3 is TGTGCCAGCAGCAAGGACAGGGGAGGCCTGAACACTGAAGCTTTCTTT.